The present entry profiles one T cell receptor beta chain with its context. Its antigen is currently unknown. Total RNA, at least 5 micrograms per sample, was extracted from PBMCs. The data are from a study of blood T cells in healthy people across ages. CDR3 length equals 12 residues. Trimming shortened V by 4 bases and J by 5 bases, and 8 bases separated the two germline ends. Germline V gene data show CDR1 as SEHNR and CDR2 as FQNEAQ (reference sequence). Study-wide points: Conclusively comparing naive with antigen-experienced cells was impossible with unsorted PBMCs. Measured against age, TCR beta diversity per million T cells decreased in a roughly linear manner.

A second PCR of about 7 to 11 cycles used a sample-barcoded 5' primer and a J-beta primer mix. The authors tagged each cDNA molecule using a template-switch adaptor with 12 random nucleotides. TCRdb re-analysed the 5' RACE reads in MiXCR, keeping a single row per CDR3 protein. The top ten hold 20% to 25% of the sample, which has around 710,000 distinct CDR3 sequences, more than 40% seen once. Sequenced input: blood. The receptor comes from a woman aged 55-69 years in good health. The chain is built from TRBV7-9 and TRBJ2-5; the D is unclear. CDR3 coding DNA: TGTGCCAGCAGCTCAGAAAGTGAGACCCAGTACTTC. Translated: CASSSESETQYF.